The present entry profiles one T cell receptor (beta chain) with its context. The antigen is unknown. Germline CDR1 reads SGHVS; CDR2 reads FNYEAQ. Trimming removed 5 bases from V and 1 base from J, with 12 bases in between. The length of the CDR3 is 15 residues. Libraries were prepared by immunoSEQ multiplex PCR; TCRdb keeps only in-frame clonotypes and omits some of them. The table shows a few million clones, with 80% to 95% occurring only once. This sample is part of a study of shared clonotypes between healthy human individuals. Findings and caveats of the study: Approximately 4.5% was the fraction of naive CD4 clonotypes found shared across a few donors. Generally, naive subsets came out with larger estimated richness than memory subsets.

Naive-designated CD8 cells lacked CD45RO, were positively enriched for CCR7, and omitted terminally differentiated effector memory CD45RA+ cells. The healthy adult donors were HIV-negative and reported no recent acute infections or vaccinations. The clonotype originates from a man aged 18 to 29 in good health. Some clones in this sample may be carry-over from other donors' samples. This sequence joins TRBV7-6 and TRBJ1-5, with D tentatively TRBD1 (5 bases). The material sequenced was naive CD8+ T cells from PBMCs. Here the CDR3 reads CASSPVGGSNQPQHF. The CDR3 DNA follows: TGTGCCAGCAGCCCCGTTGGGGGAAGCAATCAGCCCCAGCATTTT.